Listed here are 17 T cell receptor beta chains from one sample, sequenced in a study of CD8 T cells in ankylosing spondylitis. Via MiXCR, TCRdb re-called the 5' RACE reads, giving one row per CDR3 protein. This sample has 190,000 or so distinct CDR3 sequences, with around 13% found just once. Sequenced material: blood, either unsorted or a sorted T cell fraction (not recorded which). These receptors were collected from a male donor with ankylosing spondylitis or in good health (not recorded which).

This clonotype was seen ten or more times. This chain uses TRBV7-8 with TRBJ2-5; TRBD1 aligns across 9 bases. Germline V gene lookup returns CDR1 SGHVS and CDR2 FQNEAQ. V gave up 5 bases and J gave up 2 bases; unmatched junction bases: 6. This CDR3 contains 15 residues. CDR3 bases: TGTGCCAGCAGCCCGGACAGGGGAAAGCAAGAGACCCAGTACTTC. Protein product: CASSPDRGKQETQYF.

The chain carries TRBV7-2 and TRBJ2-1; 10 bases are shared with TRBD2. This CDR3 has 16 residues. V gave up 5 bases and J gave up 5 bases; unmatched junction bases: 9. Germline CDR1 SGHTA, CDR2 FQGNSA. The DNA for the CDR3 is TGTGCCAGCAGCCCGGCCGGGACTAGCGCAAACAATGAGCAGTTCTTC. This encodes CASSPAGTSANNEQFF.

The V and J genes are TRBV15 and TRBJ2-7, with a weak D call TRBD2 (6 bases). With 4 bases removed from V and 2 bases from J, the gap between germline ends came to 9 bases. CDR3 length: 13 amino acids. Germline assignment: CDR1 LNHNV and CDR2 YYDKDF (reference sequence). CDR3 coding DNA: TGTGCCACCAGCAAATGGGGGGCCTACGAGCAGTACTTC. It is translated as CATSKWGAYEQYF.

The V gene is TRBV5-1, the J gene TRBJ1-1; D might be TRBD1 (5 bases). V lost 1 base and J lost 0, with 19 bases in between. The CDR3 totals 18 residues. Germline CDR1 reads SGHRS; CDR2 reads YFSETQ. CDR3 protein: CASSLSGLHKGVNTEAFF. Written as DNA, the CDR3 is TGCGCCAGCAGCTTGTCAGGGCTACACAAGGGTGTGAACACTGAAGCTTTCTTT.

This clonotype was recorded many times. V usage is TRBV12-3 or TRBV12-4 and J usage is TRBJ1-1; maybe TRBD1 (5 bases). The CDR3 length is 14 residues. V lost 3 bases and J 5 bases, leaving 13 bases between the germline ends. The CDR3 bases are TGTGCCAGCAGTTTGGGGGAAGGACGAACTGAAGCTTTCTTT. Residues: CASSLGEGRTEAFF.

This clonotype was seen at least ten times. The CDR3 loop is CASSFRRGAAPTEAFF. The CDR3 bases are TGTGCCAGCAGTTTCCGTAGGGGGGCGGCCCCGACTGAAGCTTTCTTT. J is TRBJ1-1 and V is TRBV12-3 or TRBV12-4; possibly TRBD1 for D (6 bases). The CDR3 is made up of 16 amino acids. V was cut by 3 bases and J by 5 bases, with 19 bases left in between.

CDR3 sequence (DNA): TGTGCCAGCAGCCACCATCGGGGGTCGGAAGAGCAGTACTTC. Protein sequence: CASSHHRGSEEQYF. The chain employs TRBV3-1 and TRBJ2-7, with D maybe TRBD2 (6 bases). The germline V gene encodes CDR1 LGHDT and CDR2 YNNKEL (reference sequence). The V and J ends lost 3 bases and 7 bases respectively, with 16 bases between them. The CDR3 has 14 residues.

This clonotype has a handful of counts. The V call is TRBV27, the J call TRBJ2-1, with 7 bases lining up with TRBD2. V lost 0 bases, J lost 6 bases, and 8 bases stayed unmatched. The V gene's germline CDR1 is MNHEY and CDR2 SMNVEV (reference sequence). The CDR3 sequence is 16 residues long. The CDR3 sequence is CASSLSPLGGVNEQFF. The CDR3 DNA reads as TGTGCCAGCAGTTTATCACCCCTGGGAGGGGTCAATGAGCAGTTCTTC.

This clonotype was recorded at least ten times. The rearrangement joins TRBV27 to TRBJ2-5, with TRBD1 matching over 10 bases. This CDR3 has 13 residues. Trimming at V came to 5 bases and at J to 5 bases, leaving 2 bases not matched to a gene. CDR1 and CDR2 (germline): MNHEY, SMNVEV (reference sequence). In nucleotides, the CDR3 is TGTGCCAGCAGTCCGGACAGGGGGGAGACCCAGTACTTC. Translated: CASSPDRGETQYF.

The chain employs TRBV20-1 and TRBJ1-1; 7 nucleotides align to TRBD1. V gave up 8 bases and J gave up 0 bases; unmatched junction bases: 9. CDR3 size: 14 residues. Germline V lookup: CDR1 DFQATT, CDR2 SNEGSKA (reference sequence). This CDR3 reads CSSRGPGMNTEAFF. Here the CDR3 DNA reads TGCAGTTCAAGGGGGCCGGGAATGAACACTGAAGCTTTCTTT.

This clonotype was seen only a few times. J is TRBJ1-2 and V is TRBV24-1; maybe TRBD1 (5 bases). Trimming removed 6 bases at V and 2 bases at J, with 12 bases between. This CDR3 contains 14 residues. Germline V gene lookup returns CDR1 KGHDR and CDR2 SFDVKD. The CDR3 DNA reads as TGTGCCACCAGTCGGCAGGGACCAAACTATGGCTACACCTTC. It yields the protein CATSRQGPNYGYTF.

The chain joins TRBV27 to TRBJ1-1, with D possibly TRBD1 on 5 matching bases. The CDR3 is made up of 15 amino acids. V lost 0 bases to trimming and J lost 6 bases, with 14 bases between them. Per the germline V gene, CDR1 is MNHEY and CDR2 is SMNVEV (reference sequence). CDR3 sequence reads: CASSLSIAGIAEAFF. For the CDR3, the DNA is TGTGCCAGCAGTTTATCGATTGCAGGGATTGCTGAAGCTTTCTTT.

This chain links TRBV27 with TRBJ2-5; D remains ambiguous. The V and J ends lost 4 bases and 5 bases respectively, with 11 bases between them. This CDR3 spans 13 amino acids. Germline CDR1 is MNHEY and CDR2 is SMNVEV (reference sequence). The CDR3 region has the DNA TGTGCCAGCAGTTCGGGCTCTAGGGAGACCCAGTACTTC. This codes for CASSSGSRETQYF.

This clonotype came up once. This chain links TRBV5-6 with TRBJ2-4, with 9 bases matching TRBD1. CDR3 length: 15 amino acids. Per germline, CDR1 SGHDT and CDR2 YYEEEE. V lost 4 bases to trimming and J lost 9 bases; unmatched junction nucleotides: 11. CDR3 sequence: CASSPADRGLVIQYF. For the CDR3, the DNA is TGTGCCAGCAGCCCCGCGGACAGGGGCCTGGTCATTCAGTACTTC.

This chain uses TRBV12-5 with TRBJ2-7; 13 nucleotides line up with TRBD2. Looked up from germline, CDR1 is LGHNT and CDR2 is FRNRAP. V shed 5 bases, J shed 2 bases, and the junction held 15 bases outside the gene matches. There are 19 residues in the CDR3. The CDR3 DNA reads as TGTGCTAGTGGTGCTACTAGCGGGAGGGCCTTGGGAGCAGCCTACGAGCAGTACTTC. It translates to CASGATSGRALGAAYEQYF.

V gene TRBV7-8 combines with J gene TRBJ1-1, with TRBD1 matching 9 bases. Germline-derived CDR1 and CDR2 are SGHVS and FQNEAQ. The J segment lost 3 bases and the V segment lost 5 bases, leaving 7 bases of the junction unmatched. The CDR3 loop spans 15 amino acids. CDR3 in DNA: TGTGCCAGCAGCGTTTCAGGACAGGGGTACACTGAAGCTTTCTTT. This encodes CASSVSGQGYTEAFF.

This clonotype has a handful of counts. The J gene is TRBJ2-3, the V gene TRBV6-2 or TRBV6-3; a possible D gene is TRBD2 (7 bases). This CDR3 has 14 residues. Germline values: CDR1 MNHEY, CDR2 SVGEGT. Trimming left V 7 bases short and J 4 bases short, with 15 bases between. The CDR3 DNA reads as TGTGCCAGCAAGGGCGGGGGCGAGGCAGATACGCAGTATTTT. Translation: CASKGGGEADTQYF.